These 23 T cell receptor beta chains were all obtained from the same sample, sequenced in a study of cytomegalovirus exposure and HLA in healthy donors (dated by TCRdb to 2016 to 2017). Library preparation employed the immunoSEQ multiplex PCR assay. The multiplex PCR relied on a mix of 60 forward primers for TCR Vbeta segments and 13 reverse primers for TCR Jbeta segments. Imported from immuneACCESS, the table was reduced by TCRdb to in-frame sequences with V and J called. These copies leave out some clones; in studies compared against another copy, an unresolved V gene accounts for under half, and the cause of the remainder is not known. In this sample the table shows some 130,000 clones, 60% to 80% of which occur a single time. 2.2% of the sample rests with the top ten. Sequenced input: PBMCs. The receptors derive from a man aged 25 to 40 in good health and CMV-seronegative.

This chain's CDR3 is CASSVEGGGETQYF. As DNA, the CDR3 is TGTGCCAGCAGCGTAGAGGGAGGGGGAGAGACCCAGTACTTC. The chain links TRBV9 to TRBJ2-5; D might be TRBD2 (7 bases). The germline V and J ends were trimmed by 0 bases and 4 bases, with 10 bases remaining between them. This CDR3 is built from 14 residues. Germline V CDR1 and CDR2: SGDLS, YYNGEE.

The gene calls are TRBV28 and TRBJ2-5, with D possibly TRBD2 on 6 matching bases. The closer fit of TRBJ2-7 to the DNA end suggests the J call may be wrong. The CDR3 loop spans 14 amino acids. Germline assignment: CDR1 MDHEN and CDR2 SYDVKM. The CDR3 reads CASSLWGDSYEQYF. CDR3 nucleotides: TGTGCCAGCAGTTTATGGGGGGACTCATACGAGCAGTACTTC.

The chain has TRBV9 and TRBJ2-7; a weak D match, TRBD1 (5 bases). Trimming stripped 1 base from V and 2 bases from J, with 10 bases between. Germline V gives CDR1 SGDLS, CDR2 YYNGEE. This CDR3 region has 14 residues. The CDR3 DNA sequence: TGTGCCAGCAGCGTAAGGGGTACTCCCTACGAGCAGTACTTC. It is translated as CASSVRGTPYEQYF.

This chain joins TRBV14 and TRBJ2-3; D is unresolved. There are 13 residues in the CDR3. Germline assignment: CDR1 SGHDN and CDR2 FVKESK. The ends were cut back, 4 bases at V and 4 bases at J, with 9 bases in the middle. CDR3 bases: TGTGCCAGCAGCCCCGTATCCCCAGATACGCAGTATTTT. This sequence encodes CASSPVSPDTQYF.

J is TRBJ1-2 and V is TRBV7-9; D is uncertain. This CDR3 contains 14 residues. Trimming removed 2 bases from V and 2 bases from J, with 9 bases in between. Germline values: CDR1 SEHNR, CDR2 FQNEAQ (reference sequence). In nucleotides, the CDR3 is TGTGCCAGCAGCTTAATGGAGGCGAACTATGGCTACACCTTC. It codes for CASSLMEANYGYTF.

As regards this clone: The junction departs from germline at one end; a sequencing error may be responsible. V and J are TRBV5-1 and TRBJ2-7, with 8 nucleotides matching TRBD1. CDR1 is SGHRS and CDR2 is YFSETQ in the germline V gene. The CDR3 extends over 12 amino acids. The CDR3, as DNA: TGCGCCAGCAGATTGGACAGGGACGAGCAGTACTTC. Its translation is CASRLDRDEQYF.

The table lists this clone with a count of one. The chain uses TRBV6-5 and TRBJ1-3; tentatively, D is TRBD1 (5 bases). The CDR3 contains 16 residues. Looked up from germline, CDR1 is MNHEY and CDR2 is SVGAGI. V was trimmed by 0 bases and J by 2 bases, leaving 11 bases between them. The chain's CDR3 is CASSYSRGIAGNTIYF. The CDR3 nucleotides read TGTGCCAGCAGTTACTCAAGGGGCATCGCTGGAAACACCATATATTTT.

This sequence joins TRBV6-6 and TRBJ2-7; D gene unclear. The germline V gene has CDR1 MNHNY and CDR2 SVGAGI (reference sequence). There are 12 residues in the CDR3. With 7 bases removed from V and 6 bases from J, the gap between germline ends came to 13 bases. As DNA, the CDR3 is TGTGCCAGCATCCGAGGAATCGGCGAGCAGTACTTC. Translating gives CASIRGIGEQYF.

The rearrangement uses TRBV30 and TRBJ1-2; the match to TRBD1 covers 11 bases. This CDR3 region has 14 residues. J gave up 4 bases and V 5 bases, and 6 bases lay outside the gene matches. CDR1 GTSNPN and CDR2 SVGIG come from the germline V gene (reference sequence). The CDR3 DNA is TGTGCCTGGTCCCCAGGACAGGGGGCCTATGGCTACACCTTC. Translation: CAWSPGQGAYGYTF. The full variable domain, completed using reference TRBV30 and TRBJ1-2, is SQTIHQWPATLVQPVGSPLSLECTVEGTSNPNLYWYRQAAGRGLQLLFYSVGIGQISSEVPQNLSASRPQDRQFILSSKKLLLSDSGFYLCAWSPGQGAYGYTFGSGTRLTVV.

The chain recombines TRBV4-1 with TRBJ2-5; no definite D call. Germline-derived CDR1 and CDR2 are MGHRA and YSYEKL. V was trimmed by 1 base and J by 3 bases, leaving 15 bases between them. The CDR3 is 16 residues long. In nucleotides, the CDR3 is TGCGCCAGCAGCCAAGTTGCCTTTTCGGCGGAAGAGACCCAGTACTTC. Its translation is CASSQVAFSAEETQYF.

CDR3: CATSRGQGLASTDTQYF. The CDR3, as DNA: TGTGCCACCAGCAGGGGGCAGGGACTAGCGAGCACAGATACGCAGTATTTT. V gene TRBV15 combines with J gene TRBJ2-3; the match to TRBD2 covers 10 bases. Germline V gene data show CDR1 as LNHNV and CDR2 as YYDKDF (reference sequence). The CDR3 contains 17 residues. With V trimmed by 3 bases and J by 0 bases, 6 bases remained unmatched.

The chain joins TRBV7-6 to TRBJ2-7; 7 nucleotides line up with TRBD1. This CDR3 comprises 14 residues. V gave up 0 bases and J gave up 7 bases; unmatched junction bases: 6. Per the germline V gene, CDR1 is SGHVS and CDR2 is FNYEAQ. The CDR3 loop reads CASSLAGTAREQYF. The CDR3 DNA sequence: TGTGCCAGCAGCTTAGCGGGGACAGCACGGGAGCAGTACTTC.

The chain joins TRBV28 to TRBJ1-4; D remains ambiguous. Germline assignment: CDR1 MDHEN and CDR2 SYDVKM. CDR3 length equals 14 residues. V shed 5 bases and J shed 5 bases, with 12 bases lying between them. CDR3 in amino acids: CASSPIVRNEKLFF. CDR3 coding DNA: TGTGCCAGCAGTCCCATAGTCCGCAATGAAAAACTGTTTTTT. Filled out from reference TRBV28 and TRBJ1-4, the complete variable domain reads DVKVTQSSRYLVKRTGEKVFLECVQDMDHENMFWYRQDPGLGLRLIYFSYDVKMKEKGDIPEGYSVSREKKERFSLILESASTNQTSMYLCASSPIVRNEKLFFGSGTQLSVL.

This clone was counted only a few times. J is TRBJ2-1 and V is TRBV5-1; D not resolved. Germline values: CDR1 SGHRS, CDR2 YFSETQ. The CDR3 sequence is 13 residues long. V was clipped by 3 bases and J by 6 bases, with 10 bases between them. DNA of the CDR3: TGCGCCAGCAGCTCCTTACCGGGCAATGAGCAGTTCTTC. Its protein product is CASSSLPGNEQFF.

The CDR3 protein is CATSRGGTGGSEAFF. Here the CDR3 DNA reads TGTGCCACCAGCAGAGGCGGGACAGGGGGGTCTGAAGCTTTCTTT. The chain links TRBV15 to TRBJ1-1; 11 nucleotides match TRBD1. The CDR3 totals 15 residues. Germline V gene sequence: CDR1 LNHNV, CDR2 YYDKDF (reference sequence). V trimming: 1 base; J trimming: 6 bases; junction bases outside the gene matches: 4.

This clone appeared a single time. The CDR3 DNA sequence: TGTGCCAGCAGCCCCTCGGACGCCGCGGGGGAGCAGTACTTC. This encodes CASSPSDAAGEQYF. J is TRBJ2-7 and V is TRBV28, with a tentative D call TRBD2 (6 bases). Germline loops: CDR1 MDHEN, CDR2 SYDVKM. The CDR3 length is 14 residues. Trimming shortened V by 6 bases and J by 7 bases, and 19 bases separated the two germline ends.

This chain connects TRBV6-6 to TRBJ1-2; 10 bases are shared with TRBD1. Germline CDR1 and CDR2: MNHNY and SVGAGI (reference sequence). Losses at the gene ends were 0 bases for V and 5 bases for J; bases not matched to a gene: 6. The CDR3 is made up of 16 amino acids. The chain's CDR3 is CASSYSGTGAGYGYTF. The CDR3 coding sequence is TGTGCCAGCAGTTACTCGGGGACAGGGGCTGGGTATGGCTACACCTTC.

This clone was detected only once. This sequence joins TRBV5-4 and TRBJ2-2, with 9 bases fitting TRBD1. This CDR3 region has 15 residues. The germline V gene has CDR1 SGHNT and CDR2 YYREEE (reference sequence). V was clipped by 4 bases and J by 5 bases; unmatched bases: 6. The CDR3 nucleotides read TGTGCCAGCAGCAGGGACAGGGTTATTACCGGGGAGCTGTTTTTT. This gives the protein CASSRDRVITGELFF.

V usage is TRBV7-9 and J usage is TRBJ2-4; the D gene is possibly TRBD1 (5 bases). Trimming removed 4 bases from V and 9 bases from J, with 13 bases in between. The CDR3 runs to 13 residues. Germline CDR1 is SEHNR and CDR2 is FQNEAQ (reference sequence). The CDR3 region is CASSSRVHGIQYF. The DNA of the CDR3 is TGTGCCAGCAGCTCCAGGGTTCACGGCATTCAGTACTTC.

This clone turned up a few times. The identical CDR3 is also encoded by other nucleotide sequences in the sample. V usage is TRBV9 and J usage is TRBJ1-1; no clear D. The CDR3 covers 13 residues. Germline lookup yields CDR1 SGDLS and CDR2 YYNGEE. V shed 1 base and J shed 0 bases, with 4 bases lying between them. The CDR3 reads CASSVSLNTEAFF. Written as DNA, the CDR3 is TGTGCCAGCAGCGTATCGTTGAACACTGAAGCTTTCTTT.

This rearrangement joins TRBV7-2 to TRBJ2-5; the D gene is possibly TRBD1 (5 bases). Trimming took off 0 bases at V and 7 bases at J, with 9 bases between the two ends. Germline CDR1 SGHTA, CDR2 FQGNSA. The CDR3 has 13 amino acids. The chain's CDR3 is CASSLAGPGTQYF. CDR3 bases: TGTGCCAGCAGCTTAGCGGGGCCCGGGACCCAGTACTTC.

This clone appeared once. The chain has TRBV20-1 and TRBJ2-4; the D gene is possibly TRBD1 (5 bases). Looked up from germline, CDR1 is DFQATT and CDR2 is SNEGSKA (reference sequence). The length of the CDR3 is 11 residues. The DNA for the CDR3 is TGCAGCAGGGAAATGAGTAACATTCAGTACTTC. Its protein is CSREMSNIQYF.

The chain couples TRBV7-8 to TRBJ2-1; 12 bases fit TRBD2. The CDR3 length is 17 residues. The germline V gene encodes CDR1 SGHVS and CDR2 FQNEAQ. With V trimmed by 3 bases and J by 3 bases, 6 bases remained unmatched. The CDR3 bases are TGTGCCAGCAGCTTCTCTCCGGGACTAGCGGGCTACAATGAGCAGTTCTTC. Its translation is CASSFSPGLAGYNEQFF.